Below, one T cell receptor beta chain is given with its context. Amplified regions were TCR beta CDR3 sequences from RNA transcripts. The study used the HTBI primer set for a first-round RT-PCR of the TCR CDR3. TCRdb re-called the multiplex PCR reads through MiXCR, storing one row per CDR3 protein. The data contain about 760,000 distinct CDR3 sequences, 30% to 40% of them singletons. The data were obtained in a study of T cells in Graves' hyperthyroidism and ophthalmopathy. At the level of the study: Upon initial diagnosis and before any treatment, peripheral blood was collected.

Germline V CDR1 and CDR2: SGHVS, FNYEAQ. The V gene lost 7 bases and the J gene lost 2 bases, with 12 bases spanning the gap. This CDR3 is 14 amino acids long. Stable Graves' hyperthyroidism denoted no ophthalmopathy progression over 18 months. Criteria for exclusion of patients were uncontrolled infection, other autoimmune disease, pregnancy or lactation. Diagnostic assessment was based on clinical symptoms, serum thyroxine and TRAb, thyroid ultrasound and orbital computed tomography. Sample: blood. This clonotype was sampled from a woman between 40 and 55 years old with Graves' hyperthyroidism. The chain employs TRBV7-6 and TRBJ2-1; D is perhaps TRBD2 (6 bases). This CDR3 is CASKGGGAYNEQFF. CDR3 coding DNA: TGTGCCAGCAAGGGAGGTGGGGCCTACAATGAGCAGTTCTTC.